This T cell receptor beta chain was identified during a study of blood T cells in healthy people across ages. Findings and limits, study-wide: Relative to aged donors, long-lived donors carried more naive CD4+ cells and displayed higher diversity.

The CDR3 covers 12 residues. CDR1 and CDR2 (germline): KGHDR, SFDVKD. The germline V and J ends were trimmed by 5 bases and 5 bases, with 8 bases remaining between them. As regards this clonotype: What it recognizes is unknown.

Together with a sample-barcoded 5' primer, a J-beta primer mix was included in a second PCR lasting roughly 6 to 12 cycles. TCRdb re-called the 5' RACE reads with MiXCR, one entry per CDR3 protein. The sample shows about 680,000 distinct CDR3 sequences, around 49% of them seen only once. Sequencing was carried out using blood. This chain uses TRBV24-1 with TRBJ2-5; D is undetermined. This TCR came from a woman aged 60-75 years in good health. CDR3 sequence reads: CATSGATETQYF. The CDR3 nucleotides read TGTGCCACCAGTGGGGCGACGGAGACCCAGTACTTC.